This TCR beta chain was obtained from a study of T cells after posttransplantation cyclophosphamide (dated by TCRdb to the mid-2010s). Regarding the complete study: T cell repertoire reconstitution was tracked by TRB sequencing after myeloablative bone marrow transplantation in which posttransplantation cyclophosphamide was used as GVHD prophylaxis. Antigen receptor sequencing was done on samples from 35 to 40 PTCy-treated patients and from approximately 15 related bone marrow donors of those patients. Blood from all 30 or so PTCy patients who had 1-year posttransplant specimens underwent TRB sequencing. In 3 patients, TRB sequencing was also performed on up to roughly 3 more blood samples taken 2 to 5.2 years after transplant, and in 4 patients, pretransplant blood was also TRB-sequenced. Because TRA and TRB clonality correlated tightly in eight or nine samples, later TCR analyses were limited to TRB. Public TRB sequences were queried against a database of over 3,500 sequences associated with responses to pathogens, tumor antigens, self-antigens and alloantigens.

Deletion took 6 bases off V and 10 bases off J, with a span of 13 bases between the germline ends. CDR1 and CDR2, looked up from the germline V gene, are MNHEY and SVGAGI. The CDR3 sequence holds 12 residues, the cysteine and phenylalanine included. The DNA shown is the 36-base CDR3, in frame from base 1. TRB sequencing was run on genomic DNA with either the immunoSEQ assay at survey resolution or the hsTCRB kit. Processing in the source paper ran as follows. Initial read processing used immunoSEQ software, and repertoire analyses used the LymphoSeq R package. Clonality was computed as 1 minus normalized Shannon entropy, and a Gini coefficient was also calculated for each TRB dataset. Phenotypes of unsorted samples were inferred by mapping TRB sequences from sorted subsets of the recipient or donor onto the same recipient's unsorted samples. The source is immuneACCESS, and TCRdb retained only in-frame sequences with V and J called. Part of the clones is not carried over; for the studies checked, unresolved V genes explain less than half of this, and the remainder is unexplained. The V and J calls and clone size come from that table; D and trimming were worked out from the DNA. For this sample, roughly 35,000 clones are listed, none of them singletons. The ten largest make up around 1.2% of the sample.

The table lists this clone with a few counts. It lacks a known antigen. No clone much larger than this one lies a single base away; base qualities are absent. Related bone marrow donors provided peripheral blood samples on the day of marrow donation. Peripheral blood and bone marrow mononuclear cells were isolated by Ficoll-Hypaque density centrifugation and were cryopreserved. General findings and caveats noted by the study authors: Donor-recipient similarity was low at 1-2 months but increased during the first year, and donor CD8+ memory clones often dominated later blood repertoires. Across over 40 patients, TRB clonality was highly associated with recipient CMV seropositivity and CMV reactivation, and diversity in PTCy patients was similar to diversity in CNI/methotrexate controls. The TRB repertoires of T cells infiltrating skin or the GI tract showed only limited overlap with the TRB repertoires found in blood.

Specimen: PBMCs. The sequence joins TRBV6-5 to TRBJ2-1; the D region possibly corresponds to TRBD2 (6 bases align). The TCR sequence derives from a girl between 5 and 17 years old in good health, CMV-negative, and a related stem cell transplant donor. The DNA sequence is given as TGTGCCAGCAGCCTGCGGAGGGGCGAGCAGTTCTTC. This codes for CASSLRRGEQFF.